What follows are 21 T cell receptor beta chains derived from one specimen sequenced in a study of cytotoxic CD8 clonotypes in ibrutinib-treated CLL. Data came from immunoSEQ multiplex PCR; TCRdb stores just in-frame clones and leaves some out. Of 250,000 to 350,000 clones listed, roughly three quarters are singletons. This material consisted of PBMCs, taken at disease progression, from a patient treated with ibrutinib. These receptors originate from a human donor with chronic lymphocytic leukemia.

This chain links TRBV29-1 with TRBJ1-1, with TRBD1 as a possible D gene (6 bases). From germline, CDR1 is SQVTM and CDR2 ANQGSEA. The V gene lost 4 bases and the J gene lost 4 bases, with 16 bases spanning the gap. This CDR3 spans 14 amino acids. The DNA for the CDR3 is TGCAGCGTTGTCGTCAGGGGCCCCGGCACTGAAGCTTTCTTT. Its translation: CSVVVRGPGTEAFF.

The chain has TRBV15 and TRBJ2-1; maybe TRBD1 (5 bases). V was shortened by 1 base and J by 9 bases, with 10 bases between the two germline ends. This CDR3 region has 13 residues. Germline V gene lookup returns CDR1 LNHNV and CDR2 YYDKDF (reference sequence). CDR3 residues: CATSRGVGVEQFF. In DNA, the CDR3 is TGTGCCACCAGCAGAGGTGTAGGGGTTGAGCAGTTCTTC.

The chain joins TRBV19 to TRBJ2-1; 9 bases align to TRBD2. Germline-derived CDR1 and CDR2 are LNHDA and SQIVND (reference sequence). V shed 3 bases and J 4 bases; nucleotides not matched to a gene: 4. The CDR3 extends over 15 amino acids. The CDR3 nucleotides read TGTGCCAGTAGTATGCGAGCGGGGGGTTACAATGAGCAGTTCTTC. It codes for CASSMRAGGYNEQFF.

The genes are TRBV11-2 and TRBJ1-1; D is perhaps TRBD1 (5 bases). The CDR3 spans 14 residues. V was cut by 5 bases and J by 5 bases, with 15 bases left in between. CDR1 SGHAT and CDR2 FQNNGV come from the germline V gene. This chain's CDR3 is CASSHYLGVTEAFF. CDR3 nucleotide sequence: TGTGCCAGCAGCCACTACCTAGGGGTAACTGAAGCTTTCTTT. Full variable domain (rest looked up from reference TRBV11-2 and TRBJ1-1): EAGVAQSPRYKIIEKRQSVAFWCNPISGHATLYWYQQILGQGPKLLIQFQNNGVVDDSQLPKDRFSAERLKGVDSTLKIQPAKLEDSAVYLCASSHYLGVTEAFFGQGTRLTVV.

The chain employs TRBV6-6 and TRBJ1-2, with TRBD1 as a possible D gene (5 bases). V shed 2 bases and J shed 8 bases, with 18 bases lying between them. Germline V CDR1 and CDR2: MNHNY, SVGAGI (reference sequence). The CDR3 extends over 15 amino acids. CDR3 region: CASSYPEGRALGYTF. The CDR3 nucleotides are TGTGCCAGCAGTTACCCGGAGGGCAGGGCGCTCGGCTACACCTTC.

The CDR3, as DNA: TGTGCCAGCAGCTCCGAGCTGAACACTGAAGCTTTCTTT. Amino acids: CASSSELNTEAFF. J is TRBJ1-1 and V is TRBV7-6, with D uncertain. Trimming pared 4 bases from V and 0 bases from J, leaving 6 bases between. The CDR3 is 13 amino acids. Per germline, CDR1 SGHVS and CDR2 FNYEAQ. The whole variable domain, filled in from reference TRBV7-6 and TRBJ1-1, reads GAGVSQSPRYKVTKRGQDVALRCDPISGHVSLYWYRQALGQGPEFLTYFNYEAQQDKSGLPNDRFSAERPEGSISTLTIQRTEQRDSAMYRCASSSELNTEAFFGQGTRLTVV.

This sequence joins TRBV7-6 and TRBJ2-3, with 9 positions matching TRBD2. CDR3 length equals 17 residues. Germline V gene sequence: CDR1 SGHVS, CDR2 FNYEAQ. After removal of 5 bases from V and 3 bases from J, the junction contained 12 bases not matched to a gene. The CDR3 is CASSRRHLAGQTDTQYF. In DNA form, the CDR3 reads TGTGCCAGCAGCCGGAGACACCTAGCGGGGCAAACAGATACGCAGTATTTT.

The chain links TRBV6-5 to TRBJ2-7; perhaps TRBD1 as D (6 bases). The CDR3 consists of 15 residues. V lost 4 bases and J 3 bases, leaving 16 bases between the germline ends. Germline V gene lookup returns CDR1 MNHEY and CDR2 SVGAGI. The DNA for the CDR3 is TGTGCCAGCAGTTCCCAGGGGATTCGAGGCTACGAGCAGTACTTC. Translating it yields CASSSQGIRGYEQYF.

CDR3 amino acids: CASSQGTPFTDTQYF. The CDR3 DNA follows: TGTGCCAGCAGCCAAGGAACGCCCTTCACAGATACGCAGTATTTT. J is TRBJ2-3 and V is TRBV14; unclear D gene. Trimming removed 1 base at V and 2 bases at J, with 10 bases between. The CDR3 has 15 residues. The germline CDR1 and CDR2 sequences are SGHDN and FVKESK. Full variable domain (rest looked up from reference TRBV14 and TRBJ2-3): EAGVTQFPSHSVIEKGQTVTLRCDPISGHDNLYWYRRVMGKEIKFLLHFVKESKQDESGMPNNRFLAERTGGTYSTLKVQPAELEDSGVYFCASSQGTPFTDTQYFGPGTRLTVL.

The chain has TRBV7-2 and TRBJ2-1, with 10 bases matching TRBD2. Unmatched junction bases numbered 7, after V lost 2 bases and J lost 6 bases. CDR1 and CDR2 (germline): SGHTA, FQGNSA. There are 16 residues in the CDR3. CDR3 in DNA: TGTGCCAGCAGCTTAAATGGGCTAGCGGGGGTCAATGAGCAGTTCTTC. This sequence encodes CASSLNGLAGVNEQFF.

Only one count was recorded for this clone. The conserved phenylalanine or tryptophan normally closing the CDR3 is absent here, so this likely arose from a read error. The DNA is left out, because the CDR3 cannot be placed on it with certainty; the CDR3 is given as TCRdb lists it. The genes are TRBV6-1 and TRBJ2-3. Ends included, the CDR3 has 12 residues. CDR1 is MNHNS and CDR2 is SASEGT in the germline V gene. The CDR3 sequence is CASSEFEGEVQI.

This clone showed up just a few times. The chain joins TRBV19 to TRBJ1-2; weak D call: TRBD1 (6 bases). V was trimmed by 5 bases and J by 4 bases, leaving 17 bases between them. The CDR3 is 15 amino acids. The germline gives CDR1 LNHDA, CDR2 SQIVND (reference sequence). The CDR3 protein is CASSVSLTGIYGYTF. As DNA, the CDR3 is TGTGCCAGTAGTGTAAGCCTCACAGGGATCTATGGCTACACCTTC.

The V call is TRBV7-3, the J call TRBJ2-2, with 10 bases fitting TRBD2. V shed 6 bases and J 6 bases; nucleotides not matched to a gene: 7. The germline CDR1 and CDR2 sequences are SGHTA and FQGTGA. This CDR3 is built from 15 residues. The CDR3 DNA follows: TGTGCCAGCAGACAAAGCGGGGGGGCCCCCGGGGAGCTGTTTTTT. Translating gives CASRQSGGAPGELFF. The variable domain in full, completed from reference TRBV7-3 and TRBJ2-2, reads GAGVSQTPSNKVTEKGKYVELRCDPISGHTALYWYRQSLGQGPEFLIYFQGTGAADDSGLPNDRFFAVRPEGSVSTLKIQRTERGDSAVYLCASRQSGGAPGELFFGEGSRLTVL.

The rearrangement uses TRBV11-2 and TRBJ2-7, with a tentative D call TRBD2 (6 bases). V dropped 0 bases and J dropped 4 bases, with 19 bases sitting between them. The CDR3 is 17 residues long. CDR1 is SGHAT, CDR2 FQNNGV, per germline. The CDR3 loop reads CASSLDGSGLFVYEQYF. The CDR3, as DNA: TGTGCCAGCAGCTTAGATGGGAGCGGGCTCTTTGTGTACGAGCAGTACTTC.

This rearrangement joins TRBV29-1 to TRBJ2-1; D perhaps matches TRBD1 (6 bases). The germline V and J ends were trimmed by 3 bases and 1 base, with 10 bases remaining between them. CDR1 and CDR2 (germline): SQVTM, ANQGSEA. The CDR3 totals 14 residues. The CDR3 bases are TGCAGCGTTGATTTACAGGGATCCTACAATGAGCAGTTCTTC. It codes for CSVDLQGSYNEQFF.

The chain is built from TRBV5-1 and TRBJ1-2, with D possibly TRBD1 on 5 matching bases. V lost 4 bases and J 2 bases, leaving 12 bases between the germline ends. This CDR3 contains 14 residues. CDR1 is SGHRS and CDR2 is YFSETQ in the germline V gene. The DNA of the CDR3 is TGCGCCAGCAGCGGGGAGACAGAAAACTATGGCTACACCTTC. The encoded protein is CASSGETENYGYTF. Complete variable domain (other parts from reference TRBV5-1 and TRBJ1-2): KAGVTQTPRYLIKTRGQQVTLSCSPISGHRSVSWYQQTPGQGLQFLFEYFSETQRNKGNFPGRFSGRQFSNSRSEMNVSTLELGDSALYLCASSGETENYGYTFGSGTRLTVV.

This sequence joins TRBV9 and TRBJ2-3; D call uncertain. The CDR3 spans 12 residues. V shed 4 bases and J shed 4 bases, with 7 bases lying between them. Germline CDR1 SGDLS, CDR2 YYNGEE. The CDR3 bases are TGTGCCAGCAGCACACAATCAGATACGCAGTATTTT. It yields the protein CASSTQSDTQYF. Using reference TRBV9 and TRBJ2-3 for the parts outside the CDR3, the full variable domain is DSGVTQTPKHLITATGQRVTLRCSPRSGDLSVYWYQQSLDQGLQFLIQYYNGEERAKGNILERFSAQQFPDLHSELNLSSLELGDSALYFCASSTQSDTQYFGPGTRLTVL.

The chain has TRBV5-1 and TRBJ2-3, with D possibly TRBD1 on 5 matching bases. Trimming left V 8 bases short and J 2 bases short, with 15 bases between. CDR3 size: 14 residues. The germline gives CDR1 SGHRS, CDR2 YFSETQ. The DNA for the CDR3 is TGCGCCAGTCACGACAGTTTCAACACAGATACGCAGTATTTT. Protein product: CASHDSFNTDTQYF.

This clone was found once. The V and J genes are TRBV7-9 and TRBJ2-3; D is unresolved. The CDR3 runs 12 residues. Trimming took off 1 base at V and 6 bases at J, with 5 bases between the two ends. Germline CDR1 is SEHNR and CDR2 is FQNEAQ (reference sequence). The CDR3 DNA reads TGTGCCAGCAGCTTAGAAAGGGATACGCAGTATTTT. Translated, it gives CASSLERDTQYF.

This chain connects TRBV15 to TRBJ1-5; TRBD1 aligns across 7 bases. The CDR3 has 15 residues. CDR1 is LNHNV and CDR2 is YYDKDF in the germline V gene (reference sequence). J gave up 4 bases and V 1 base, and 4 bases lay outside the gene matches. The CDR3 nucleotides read TGTGCCACCAGCAGAGTCAGGACAGGAAATCAGCCCCAGCATTTT. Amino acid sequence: CATSRVRTGNQPQHF.

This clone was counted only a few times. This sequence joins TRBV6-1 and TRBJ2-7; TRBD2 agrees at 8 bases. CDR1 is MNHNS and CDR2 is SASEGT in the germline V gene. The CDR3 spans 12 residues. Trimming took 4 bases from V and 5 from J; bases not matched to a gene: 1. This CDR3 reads CASSGGGNEQYF. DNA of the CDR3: TGTGCCAGCAGTGGCGGGGGGAACGAGCAGTACTTC.